Reported below is one T cell receptor beta chain. Its cognate antigen has yet to be identified. No qualities accompany the bases; no much larger clone lies one base away. The data stem from a study of blood T cell repertoires in COVID-19 (dated by TCRdb to about 2020). Concerning the study at large: Samples covering the acute and convalescent phases of COVID-19 were provided by collaborators in the United States, Italy and Spain. Samples were obtained from the ongoing ImmuneRACE study (first 160 participants) and from 1,000 to 1,500 subjects provided by 6 global collaborators. The sample metadata nearly always contained a de-identified subject ID, COVID-19 status, age in years and sex. The repertoires were made available in a free public database intended to serve as a resource for research on the immune response to SARS-CoV-2. The dataset comprised deeply sampled blood TCRbeta repertoires from subjects exposed to, actively infected with, or recovered from COVID-19. The prospective study material was composed of cDNA or gDNA derived from T cells, B-cell-depleted T cells, or PBMCs. Where available, HLA class I and class II types were taken from metadata supplied by the sample provider and were not determined by assay-based typing.

The immunoSEQ Assay, a bias-controlled multiplex PCR, was used to amplify TCRbeta CDR3 regions from genomic DNA. The authors' pipeline ran thus. Within the assay, amplification of reference gene primers was used to estimate how many nucleated cells each sample contained. To quantify the absolute abundance of each unique TCRbeta CDR3 rearrangement, sequence reads were collapsed and filtered. For each sample, productive Simpson clonality was calculated as the square root of Simpson's diversity index across productive rearrangements. The immuneACCESS repertoire file appears here via TCRdb, limited to in-frame rearrangements. These files lack a portion of the clones; in checked studies, under half of the deficit traces to unresolved V genes, and the cause of the others is not known. V, J and clone size derive from that table, while D and trimming were established from the DNA sequence. The sample table lists almost 250,000 clones, about 89% of them with a count of one. The ten most abundant clones make up 3.5% to 4.5% of the sample.

The CDR3 covers 14 residues, taking in both the cysteine and the phenylalanine. Kept here is only the CDR3 DNA, which spans 42 bases and is read in frame from base 1. As encoded in the germline V gene, CDR1 is SGHTA while CDR2 is FQGTGA. The junction carries 11 bases between V and J, which are trimmed by 5 bases and 1 base respectively. Participants in the prospective study were aged roughly 18 to 100 years, lived in 20 to 25 United States geographic areas, and enrolled through a virtual design. In the prospective study, participants were assigned to cohorts based on the clinical history participants reported in a screening survey and a study questionnaire. For ImmuneRACE Cohort 3, a participant was defined as recovered based on two consecutive negative NP/OP PCR tests, clearance by a healthcare professional, or resolution of symptoms. Each participant in the prospective study had whole blood, serum and a nasopharyngeal or oropharyngeal swab collected by mobile phlebotomists. Over a roughly 2-month period, participants in the prospective study had the option of providing additional blood draws and questionnaires. Before DNA extraction, prospective study blood samples were shipped either frozen or at room temperature.

Here is what the overall study found, with its caveats: Clinical and demographic metadata were provided uncurated, with the amount varying by source and participant.

The rearranged chain carries TRBV7-3 and TRBJ1-1; the D gene is unclear. Sequencing was carried out using PBMCs or T cells enriched from blood (not recorded which). This sequence was found in a woman in her thirties who had recovered from COVID-19. The bases read TGTGCCAGCAGCCCCAAGACACCGAACACTGAAGCTTTCTTT. It encodes CASSPKTPNTEAFF.